The source of this T cell receptor beta chain is a study of T cells in Graves' hyperthyroidism and ophthalmopathy. Study-wide results and limits: Most thyroid-expanded clonotypes above 0.001 were also found in blood. Before onset, ophthalmopathy was predicted by the model a median roughly 6.8 months earlier.

The CDR3 regions of TCR beta were amplified from RNA transcripts. HTBI primers were the set used in a first-round RT-PCR of the TCR CDR3. TCRdb used MiXCR to reprocess the multiplex PCR reads, holding one entry per CDR3 protein. The sample comprises roughly 420,000 distinct CDR3 sequences, roughly 14% of which are singletons, and 12% to 15% rests with the top ten. As to this clonotype: What it binds is unknown.

Trimming took 0 bases from V and 11 from J, leaving 19 bases between them. Germline V lookup: CDR1 SGHDN, CDR2 FVKESK. This CDR3 has 15 amino acids. Uncontrolled infection, other autoimmune disease, pregnancy or lactation disqualified patients from enrolment. This chain uses TRBV14 with TRBJ1-2; perhaps TRBD1 as D (6 bases). Sequencing was carried out using blood. This receptor was taken from a woman under 30 with Graves' hyperthyroidism. The CDR3 is CASSQDLRWTESYTF. Written as DNA, the CDR3 is TGTGCCAGCAGCCAAGATCTTCGGTGGACAGAAAGTTACACCTTC.